This T cell receptor beta chain was retrieved from a study of OX40 agonist ivuxolimab in advanced cancers. In the study overall: The costimulatory receptor OX40 (CD134) was targeted by ivuxolimab, a fully human IgG2 agonistic monoclonal antibody. Partial responses occurred in three dose-escalation patients, of whom one had hepatocellular carcinoma and two had cutaneous melanoma. The monotherapy dose-escalation portion (N of about 47 patients) of the phase I ivuxolimab trial is reported in the paper. Patients were allowed to have had prior anti-PD-1, anti-PD-L1 or anti-CTLA-4 therapy, and roughly 40% of the dose-escalation patients had previously received checkpoint inhibitors. Of the 50 or so patients in dose escalation, some 19 had hepatocellular carcinoma, about 15 had melanoma, 9 had renal cell carcinoma and 9 had head and neck cancer. Intravenous ivuxolimab was administered to patients every 2 weeks at six dose levels: 0.01, 0.1, 0.3, 1.5, 3 and 10 mg/kg. The purpose of peripheral TCRbeta sequencing was to test whether ivuxolimab changed TCR sequence diversity and led to clonal T-cell expansion. In the dose-escalation cohort, about four fifths of patients were male, and the mean age was approximately 60 years with a range of about 20 to 80.

Broader findings and caveats from the paper: Low levels of normalized T-cell clonal expansion were also seen in some patients who did not respond. Which antigens the clonally expanded peripheral T cells were specific for was not determined. Partial responders in the 0.1-3.0 mg/kg groups had among the lowest normalized peripheral clonal expansion, especially among CD8+ T cells. After ivuxolimab, expanded clones were on average more numerous among CD8+ T cells than among CD4+ T cells. Clonal expansion of both CD4+ and CD8+ blood T cells was observed from baseline to week 6 at doses 0.1 to 3.0 mg/kg.

The trial excluded patients who had a history of autoimmune disease or were on systemic immunosuppression. In every dose cohort, peripheral blood was drawn for TCR sequencing at baseline, cycle 4 day 1, and cycle 7 day 1. Samples were obtained from an open-label, multicenter, first-in-human phase I dose-escalation trial of ivuxolimab. Adults with locally advanced or metastatic melanoma, renal cell, hepatocellular, or head and neck squamous cell carcinoma were enrolled in the trial. Before TCR sequencing, CD4+ and CD8+ T cells were separately sorted from peripheral blood. This clone occurred once. Its antigen specificity is not known. Base qualities are not provided; no much larger clone lies one nucleotide away. For sequencing of the TCRbeta CDR3 region, genomic DNA was extracted from the sorted cells. TCRbeta CDR3 regions were sequenced using the immunoSEQ Assay. Entries here come from immuneACCESS through TCRdb and include only in-frame sequences with V and J called. Some clones fail to appear in such tables; in the studies checked, an unresolved V gene covers under half of the shortfall, and the cause of the remainder is unknown. This sample holds 55,000 to 85,000 clones; over 65% were observed only once. Around 0.68% of the sample goes to the ten largest clones.

The CDR3 measures 15 amino acids from cysteine to phenylalanine. Only the CDR3 part of the read is kept: 45 bases, read in frame from the first base. CDR1 MNHEY and CDR2 SVGAGI were looked up in the germline V gene. Trimming takes 6 bases from V and 2 bases from J, and the germline ends sit 17 bases apart. This chain joins TRBV6-5 to TRBJ2-7; TRBD1 could be the D gene, as 8 bases match. This specimen consisted of CD4+ or CD8+ T cells sorted from blood, obtained in a trial of the OX40 agonist ivuxolimab. This clonotype was obtained from an adult with an advanced solid tumor such as melanoma, head and neck, liver or kidney cancer. The CDR3: CASRTQGGITYEQYF. The sequenced DNA is TGTGCCAGCAGGACACAGGGGGGGATAACCTACGAGCAGTACTTC.